Listed below are T cell receptor beta chains from one sample, sequenced in a study of blood T cell repertoires in COVID-19. Clones were sequenced by immunoSEQ multiplex PCR, and TCRdb holds only the in-frame ones, with some missing. The sample yields some 340,000 clones, 90% to 95% seen once. The material sequenced was PBMCs or T cells enriched from blood (not recorded which). These receptors originate from a woman aged 25 to 39 who had been exposed to COVID-19. The CDR3 runs from the conserved cysteine through the conserved F or W. Fields, in order: V gene, D gene, clone size, J gene, CDR3 protein, CDR3 DNA. D genes are given only for firm matches. For some rows the clone size is stated as once, few or many, or as a class when expanded; others skip it.

TRBV11-2	.	.	TRBJ2-2	CASSTPLQGWAGELFF	TGTGCCAGCAGCACCCCTTTACAGGGTTGGGCCGGGGAGCTGTTTTTT
TRBV7-8	.	.	TRBJ2-3	CASSRTRADTQYF	TGTGCCAGCAGCCGCACGAGAGCAGATACGCAGTATTTT
TRBV9	.	.	TRBJ1-2	CASSVGQARNYGYTF	TGTGCCAGCAGCGTAGGGCAGGCTCGGAACTATGGCTACACCTTC
TRBV3-1/TRBV3-2	TRBD1	.	TRBJ2-7	CASSPDRVRTYEQYF	TGTGCCAGCAGCCCCGACAGGGTTAGGACCTACGAGCAGTACTTC
TRBV7-2	.	.	TRBJ2-1	CASSLATGAYNEQFF	TGTGCCAGCAGCTTAGCGACGGGGGCCTACAATGAGCAGTTCTTC
TRBV24-1	.	.	TRBJ1-2	CATSDPPQDSGYTF	TGTGCCACCAGTGATCCCCCACAGGATTCTGGCTACACCTTC
TRBV6-5	.	.	TRBJ1-2	CASRSQGDYGYTF	TGTGCCAGCAGGAGCCAGGGCGACTATGGCTACACCTTC
TRBV11-2	TRBD2	once	TRBJ2-5	CASRGFLAGGETQYF	TGTGCCAGCAGAGGGTTTTTGGCGGGGGGCGAGACCCAGTACTTC
TRBV5-1	.	.	TRBJ2-5	CASSLLAPQETQYF	TGCGCCAGCAGCTTGTTGGCCCCTCAAGAGACCCAGTACTTC
TRBV11-1	TRBD1	few	TRBJ2-7	CASSSGGTGGSYEQYF	TGTGCCAGCAGCTCAGGGGGGACAGGAGGTTCCTACGAGCAGTACTTC
TRBV2	TRBD1	few	TRBJ2-7	CASSADMGQGAYEQYF	TGTGCCAGCAGTGCGGACATGGGACAGGGTGCCTACGAGCAGTACTTC
TRBV9	.	.	TRBJ1-2	CASSSRGLYTF	TGTGCCAGCAGTTCCAGAGGTCTCTACACCTTC
TRBV7-9	TRBD1	.	TRBJ1-2	CASSFPTTGGWIPSYGYTF	TGTGCCAGCAGCTTCCCAACGACAGGGGGCTGGATACCCTCCTATGGCTACACCTTC
TRBV2	TRBD1	.	TRBJ1-5	CASSKQKGDRLNQPQHF	TGTGCCAGCAGTAAACAGAAAGGGGACAGGCTCAATCAGCCCCAGCATTTT
TRBV7-2	.	.	TRBJ1-3	CASSLGGRAGDTIYF	TGTGCCAGCAGCTTAGGGGGCAGGGCTGGAGACACCATATATTTT
TRBV4-1	TRBD2	.	TRBJ2-1	CASSQGKLAYPTYNEQFF	TGCGCCAGCAGCCAAGGAAAACTAGCGTACCCTACCTACAATGAGCAGTTCTTC
TRBV7-6	.	.	TRBJ2-7	CASSSDSPYEQYF	TGTGCCAGCAGCTCAGACAGTCCCTACGAGCAGTACTTC
TRBV7-2	TRBD2	.	TRBJ2-1	CASSSFWPLAGGGNEQFF	TGTGCCAGCAGCTCCTTTTGGCCCCTAGCGGGGGGTGGGAATGAGCAGTTCTTC
TRBV10-2	TRBD2	.	TRBJ2-1	CASSVAGIYNEQFF	TGCGCCAGCAGTGTAGCGGGGATATACAATGAGCAGTTCTTC
TRBV5-8	.	.	TRBJ2-1	CASSFGSYYNEQFF	TGTGCCAGCAGCTTTGGGAGTTATTACAATGAGCAGTTCTTC
TRBV18	TRBD1	.	TRBJ1-1	CASSPPGQGNTEAFF	TGTGCCAGCTCACCACCGGGACAGGGGAACACTGAAGCTTTCTTT
TRBV19	.	.	TRBJ1-6	CASAGPVGSPLHF	TGTGCCAGCGCGGGGCCTGTGGGATCACCCCTCCACTTT
TRBV5-5	TRBD1	.	TRBJ2-7	CASSGGQGRYQIYEQYF	TGTGCCAGCAGCGGGGGACAGGGGCGATATCAAATCTACGAGCAGTACTTC
TRBV27	TRBD1	.	TRBJ1-4	CASSSGPGQGLREKLFF	TGTGCCAGCAGTTCCGGCCCAGGACAGGGTTTAAGGGAAAAACTGTTTTTT
TRBV13	.	.	TRBJ1-2	CASTLTGSHYGYTF	TGTGCCAGCACCCTTACAGGGAGCCACTATGGCTACACCTTC
TRBV29-1	TRBD1	.	TRBJ1-2	CSVPRASGQGRYGYTF	TGCAGCGTTCCAAGAGCGTCAGGACAGGGAAGATATGGCTACACCTTC
TRBV28	.	.	TRBJ1-5	CASSLSSAGVRQPQHF	TGTGCCAGCAGTTTATCGTCGGCAGGGGTCAGGCAGCCCCAGCATTTT
TRBV7-9	TRBD2	.	TRBJ2-2	CASLEGSGGPNTGELFF	TGTGCCAGCTTGGAGGGTAGCGGGGGGCCGAACACCGGGGAGCTGTTTTTT
TRBV19	TRBD1	.	TRBJ1-2	CASRKPYRGPNYGYTF	TGTGCCAGTAGGAAACCATACAGGGGCCCAAACTATGGCTACACCTTC
TRBV5-1	TRBD1	.	TRBJ2-1	CASSGGQGIIYNEQFF	TGCGCCAGCAGCGGGGGACAGGGGATTATTTACAATGAGCAGTTCTTC
TRBV5-4	.	.	TRBJ1-3	CASSLKVGGSAGNTIYF	TGTGCCAGCAGCTTGAAAGTCGGGGGTTCGGCTGGAAACACCATATATTTT
TRBV4-1	TRBD1	.	TRBJ1-5	CASSQERGTGPNQPQHF	TGCGCCAGCAGCCAAGAAAGGGGGACAGGACCGAATCAGCCCCAGCATTTT
TRBV3-1/TRBV3-2	TRBD1	.	TRBJ1-6	CASSPSGTARYNSPLHF	TGTGCCAGCAGCCCCTCCGGGACAGCCCGCTATAATTCACCCCTCCACTTT
TRBV29-1	TRBD2	.	TRBJ2-1	CSVEGGRVSYNEQFF	TGCAGCGTTGAAGGAGGGAGGGTCTCCTACAATGAGCAGTTCTTC
TRBV14	TRBD1	.	TRBJ1-2	CASSPGQGRWYGYTF	TGTGCCAGCAGCCCTGGACAGGGGCGATGGTATGGCTACACCTTC
TRBV7-8	TRBD1	.	TRBJ2-1	CASSSGQSSYNEQFF	TGTGCCAGCAGCTCGGGACAGAGCTCCTACAATGAGCAGTTCTTC
TRBV5-1	.	once	TRBJ1-1	CASSLTSTEAFF	TGCGCCAGCAGCTTGACTTCCACTGAAGCTTTCTTT